This section outlines one T cell receptor beta chain sequence together with its context. Original analysis: Amplification with reference gene primers provided the estimates of nucleated cell counts. Measured with immunoSEQ multiplex PCR; TCRdb has only the in-frame clones, and not every one. D and trimming were read from the DNA, whereas the V and J calls and clone size are those reported in that table. Here the sample spans tens of thousands of clones, roughly 90% being singletons. The V gene's germline CDR1 is LGHNA and CDR2 YSLEER. CDR3 length equals 16 residues. The junction had 10 bases not matched to a gene; V was cut back by 4 bases and J by 8 bases. These data come from a study of blood T cell repertoires in COVID-19. Study overall: Material from acute and convalescent COVID-19 was sourced from the United States, Italy and Spain.

This receptor was obtained from a human donor in a cohort sampled during active COVID-19. The material sequenced was peripheral blood. The V call is TRBV4-3, the J call TRBJ2-3; 12 nucleotides match TRBD2. The CDR3 bases are TGCGCCAGCAGCCCAACTAGCGGGGGGCCCCGGCTTACGCAGTATTTT. Encoded protein: CASSPTSGGPRLTQYF.